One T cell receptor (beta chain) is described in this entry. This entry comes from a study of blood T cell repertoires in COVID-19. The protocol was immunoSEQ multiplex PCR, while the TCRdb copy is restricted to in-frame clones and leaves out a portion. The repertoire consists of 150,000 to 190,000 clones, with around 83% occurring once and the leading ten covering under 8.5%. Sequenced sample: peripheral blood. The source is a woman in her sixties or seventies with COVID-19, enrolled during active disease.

The CDR3 nucleotides read TGTGCCAGCAGTTACACCGGGACAGGGGGAAGGAATGAGCAGTTCTTC. Translation gives CASSYTGTGGRNEQFF. The V call is TRBV6-5, the J call TRBJ2-1, with TRBD1 matching 11 bases. V shed 2 bases, J shed 7 bases, and the junction held 7 bases outside the gene matches. Germline V gives CDR1 MNHEY, CDR2 SVGAGI. The CDR3 is 16 residues long.